The 31 T cell receptor beta chains presented below share a single source sample, sequenced in a study of blood T cells in healthy people across ages. PCR was performed a second time for about 7 to 11 cycles using a sample-barcoded 5' primer and a J-beta primer mix. TCRdb fed the 5' RACE reads into MiXCR, producing one record per CDR3 protein. The table includes approximately 690,000 distinct CDR3 sequences, around 41% detected once. Sequenced sample: blood. The receptors were sampled from a man of 80 years or more in good health.

The CDR3 region has the DNA TGCAGCGTTGAAGGACAGGGGAGGTCCTACAATGAGCAGTTCTTC. Amino acids: CSVEGQGRSYNEQFF. The rearrangement links TRBV29-1 to TRBJ2-1, with TRBD1 matching over 8 bases. The CDR3 is 15 residues long. Germline V gives CDR1 SQVTM, CDR2 ANQGSEA. The J segment lost 1 base and the V segment lost 1 base, leaving 3 bases of the junction unmatched.

Notes on this clonotype: Since a much larger clone is just one base distant, this may be a read error. The chain uses TRBV15 and TRBJ2-7; no firm D call. Trimming removed 5 bases from V and 4 bases from J, with 18 bases in between. The CDR3 is 15 residues long. Germline CDR1 LNHNV, CDR2 YYDKDF (reference sequence). In DNA form, the CDR3 reads TGTGCCACCAGCTCGGCCCTCTCGCACATGTACGAGCAGTACTTC. Its translation: CATSSALSHMYEQYF.

This chain uses TRBV5-6 with TRBJ2-2; D tentatively fits TRBD1 or TRBD2 (5 bases each). The germline V gene encodes CDR1 SGHDT and CDR2 YYEEEE. Trimming stripped 5 bases from V and 4 bases from J, with 15 bases between. This CDR3 spans 15 amino acids. Here the CDR3 DNA reads TGTGCCAGCAGACGCGACACGGGACCCACCGGGGAGCTGTTTTTT. This codes for CASRRDTGPTGELFF.

This clonotype has more than one count but fewer than ten. The chain is built from TRBV7-2 and TRBJ2-4; 13 bases line up with TRBD2. The J call is uncertain, as TRBJ2-7 better fits the DNA end. This CDR3 is built from 15 residues. Germline V gene data show CDR1 as SGHTA and CDR2 as FQGNSA. In nucleotides, the CDR3 is TGTGCCAGCAGCACCTCGACTAGCGGGAGGAACGAGCAGTACTTC. This codes for CASSTSTSGRNEQYF.

This clonotype turned up a few times. This sequence joins TRBV4-2 and TRBJ2-3; TRBD2 matches at 14 bases. V trimming: 3 bases; J trimming: 4 bases; junction bases outside the gene matches: 3. The CDR3 length is 16 residues. Germline-derived CDR1 and CDR2 are LGHNA and YNFKEQ. In nucleotides, the CDR3 is TGTGCCAGCAGCCACGGACTAGCGGGGGGATCAGATACGCAGTATTTT. Protein product: CASSHGLAGGSDTQYF.

The V and J genes are TRBV15 and TRBJ2-5; either TRBD1 or TRBD2 may supply D (6 bases each). V lost 0 bases and J lost 5, with 10 bases in between. CDR1 and CDR2 from the germline V gene are LNHNV and YYDKDF (reference sequence). CDR3 length: 14 residues. The CDR3 here is CATSRDRGVETQYF. The CDR3 region has the DNA TGTGCCACCAGCAGAGATAGGGGGGTGGAGACCCAGTACTTC.

The gene calls are TRBV24-1 and TRBJ2-7, with TRBD2 identical over 8 bases. With 2 bases clipped from V and 2 bases from J, the junction kept 19 bases outside the gene matches. The CDR3 length is 20 residues. CDR1 and CDR2 (germline): KGHDR, SFDVKD. DNA for the CDR3: TGTGCCACCAGTGATTCCGGCCTCCAGTCCACTAGCGGACCTACCTACGAGCAGTACTTC. Its translation: CATSDSGLQSTSGPTYEQYF.

The chain has TRBV6-2 or TRBV6-3 and TRBJ2-7, with a possible D match to TRBD2 (6 bases). This CDR3 region has 13 residues. The ends were cut back, 7 bases at V and 3 bases at J, with 13 bases in the middle. Germline V gives CDR1 MNHEY, CDR2 SVGEGT. DNA of the CDR3: TGTGCCAGCACGGCTCCTAGCGACTACGAGCAGTACTTC. Encoded protein: CASTAPSDYEQYF.

This clonotype was recorded many times. This chain joins TRBV20-1 and TRBJ2-2, with 13 bases that match TRBD2. The trim removed 1 base at V and 7 bases at J, leaving 6 bases unmatched. From germline, CDR1 is DFQATT and CDR2 SNEGSKA (reference sequence). The CDR3 has 16 amino acids. The chain's CDR3 is CSARVLAGGRGGELFF. The CDR3 DNA is TGCAGTGCTAGAGTACTAGCGGGAGGGCGTGGCGGGGAGCTGTTTTTT.

This clonotype was detected a few times. The genes are TRBV11-2 and TRBJ2-3, with D possibly TRBD1 on 6 matching bases. V was clipped by 4 bases and J by 0 bases, with 26 bases between them. Germline CDR1 reads SGHAT; CDR2 reads FQNNGV. The CDR3 has 20 residues. The CDR3 loop is CASSSGRGPNRLSSTDTQYF. CDR3 bases: TGTGCCAGCAGCTCTGGCAGGGGCCCAAACCGTTTATCTAGCACAGATACGCAGTATTTT.

In its sample, this clonotype was seen many times. The chain is built from TRBV28 and TRBJ2-3, with 7 nucleotides matching TRBD1. Germline CDR1 MDHEN, CDR2 SYDVKM. The ends lost 5 bases at V and 3 bases at J; junction bases unmatched: 8. The CDR3 sequence is 15 residues long. In DNA form, the CDR3 reads TGTGCCAGCAGTGAAAACAGGGGCCTAACAGATACGCAGTATTTT. Translated: CASSENRGLTDTQYF.

The genes are TRBV20-1 and TRBJ2-1, with 8 bases lining up with TRBD2. This CDR3 spans 14 amino acids. Trimming cost V 1 base and J 2 bases; bases outside gene matches: 1. Germline V gene data show CDR1 as DFQATT and CDR2 as SNEGSKA (reference sequence). CDR3 sequence reads: CSARGLATYNEQFF. For the CDR3, the DNA is TGCAGTGCTAGAGGACTAGCGACCTACAATGAGCAGTTCTTC.

The chain couples TRBV6-1 to TRBJ1-4; possible D gene TRBD1, 5 bases. Trimming cost V 1 base and J 0 bases, with 12 bases left between them. This CDR3 region has 17 residues. CDR1 is MNHNS, CDR2 SASEGT, per germline. The CDR3 DNA follows: TGTGCCAGCAGTGAAGTGGGACGGATTGCAACTAATGAAAAACTGTTTTTT. It codes for CASSEVGRIATNEKLFF.

The CDR3 sequence is CASSFDGTRDTGELFF. As DNA, the CDR3 is TGTGCCAGCAGCTTTGACGGGACCCGGGACACCGGGGAGCTGTTTTTT. The chain employs TRBV7-2 and TRBJ2-2, with D possibly being TRBD1 or TRBD2 (5 bases each). V lost 3 bases to trimming and J lost 3 bases, with 14 bases between them. Germline CDR1 SGHTA, CDR2 FQGNSA. The CDR3 covers 16 residues.

The table lists this clonotype with a count of one. The V and J genes are TRBV20-1 and TRBJ2-3; 12 bases are shared with TRBD1. Losses at the gene ends were 5 bases for V and 2 bases for J; bases not matched to a gene: 8. This CDR3 spans 16 amino acids. CDR1 and CDR2 (germline): DFQATT, SNEGSKA (reference sequence). CDR3 nucleotides: TGCAGTGCTTTAACCCCGGGACAGGGGGCCACAGATACGCAGTATTTT. It yields the protein CSALTPGQGATDTQYF.

In its sample, this clonotype was seen many times. The J gene is TRBJ2-7, the V gene TRBV7-2, with D possibly TRBD1 on 6 matching bases. The CDR3 has 15 amino acids. Germline V CDR1 and CDR2: SGHTA, FQGNSA. The V end lost 7 bases, the J end lost 1 base, and 17 bases lay between the germline ends. As DNA, the CDR3 is TGTGCCAGCAACCTCCAGGGGACGGCATCCTACGAGCAGTACTTC. It translates to CASNLQGTASYEQYF.

In its sample, this clonotype was seen a few times. The chain is built from TRBV6-2 or TRBV6-3 and TRBJ2-1; 11 bases align to TRBD2. CDR3 size: 20 residues. With V trimmed by 0 bases and J by 0 bases, 10 bases remained unmatched. Germline loops: CDR1 MNHEY, CDR2 SVGEGT. The CDR3 region has the DNA TGTGCCAGCAGTTACTCGTCTAGCGGGGGGACATTTAGCTCCTACAATGAGCAGTTCTTC. Its translation: CASSYSSSGGTFSSYNEQFF.

This clonotype was observed a few times. This chain links TRBV11-2 with TRBJ2-5; D is ambiguous. The CDR3 covers 14 residues. Germline CDR1 reads SGHAT; CDR2 reads FQNNGV. The V end was cut by 0 bases, the J end by 5 bases, with 10 bases between. CDR3 DNA sequence: TGTGCCAGCAGCTTAGACGGGTCCCGGGAGACCCAGTACTTC. This translates into CASSLDGSRETQYF.

This chain connects TRBV3-1 to TRBJ1-1; no reliable D call. This CDR3 is 13 amino acids long. CDR1 and CDR2 from the germline V gene are LGHDT and YNNKEL (reference sequence). V was shortened by 4 bases and J by 5 bases, with 11 bases between the two germline ends. The DNA for the CDR3 is TGTGCCAGCAGCCTATCGGCGTGGACTGAAGCTTTCTTT. This encodes CASSLSAWTEAFF.

A few counts support this clonotype. The chain employs TRBV4-3 and TRBJ2-7, with TRBD1 matching over 7 bases. The CDR3 extends over 15 amino acids. The germline V gene encodes CDR1 LGHNA and CDR2 YSLEER. The trim removed 5 bases at V and 7 bases at J, leaving 14 bases unmatched. The CDR3 DNA is TGCGCCAGCAGCAAAGGGGGCGCATCATACAATGAGCAGTACTTC. It codes for CASSKGGASYNEQYF.

The V call is TRBV6-5, the J call TRBJ1-5, with TRBD1 as a possible D gene (5 bases). Germline V CDR1 and CDR2: MNHEY, SVGAGI. The CDR3 is 15 amino acids. The germline V and J ends were trimmed by 2 bases and 3 bases, with 11 bases remaining between them. The CDR3, as DNA: TGTGCCAGCAGTTACGCAGCAGGGCCCAATCAGCCCCAGCATTTT. This codes for CASSYAAGPNQPQHF.

This clonotype was observed a few times. The chain recombines TRBV2 with TRBJ2-1; 9 nucleotides line up with TRBD2. V gave up 5 bases and J gave up 9 bases; unmatched junction bases: 11. The germline V gene encodes CDR1 SNHLY and CDR2 FYNNEI. CDR3 size: 15 residues. Here the CDR3 DNA reads TGTGCCAGCAGTAGGTTTAGCGGGAGAGGAGGTGAGCAGTTCTTC. Amino acids: CASSRFSGRGGEQFF.

The genes are TRBV15 and TRBJ2-2; D not resolved. CDR1 and CDR2 from the germline V gene are LNHNV and YYDKDF (reference sequence). With 5 bases removed from V and 0 bases from J, the gap between germline ends came to 7 bases. The CDR3 covers 14 residues. The CDR3 DNA reads as TGTGCCACCAGCCCGAGGTCGAACACCGGGGAGCTGTTTTTT. As protein: CATSPRSNTGELFF.

This chain connects TRBV18 to TRBJ2-4; 7 bases are shared with TRBD2. The J call is doubtful: the DNA matches TRBJ2-5 better. The CDR3 length is 15 residues. Germline CDR1 is KGHSH and CDR2 is LQKENI. The CDR3 loop reads CASSPAGTTKETQYF. The CDR3 region has the DNA TGTGCCAGCTCACCTGCCGGGACTACCAAAGAGACCCAGTACTTC.

The CDR3 DNA reads as TGTGCCAGCAGCGCGACTAGCGGGAGGGTAAAGACCCAGTACTTC. It is translated as CASSATSGRVKTQYF. This chain connects TRBV7-2 to TRBJ2-5; 14 nucleotides line up with TRBD2. Unmatched junction bases numbered 5, after V lost 5 bases and J lost 6 bases. There are 15 residues in the CDR3. Germline CDR1 is SGHTA and CDR2 is FQGNSA.

A few counts support this clonotype. The rearrangement uses TRBV11-2 and TRBJ2-1, with D possibly matching TRBD1 (6 bases). CDR3 length: 20 residues. V was cut by 2 bases and J by 7 bases, with 30 bases left in between. CDR1 is SGHAT and CDR2 is FQNNGV in the germline V gene. CDR3 sequence (DNA): TGTGCCAGCAGCTTAACCGCAAATTTCGAACAGGGAATATATTGGAATGAGCAGTTCTTC. It encodes CASSLTANFEQGIYWNEQFF.

Written as DNA, the CDR3 is TGTGCCAGCAGTCCGGGACAGGGCCCTGAAGCTTTCTTT. This gives the protein CASSPGQGPEAFF. This chain uses TRBV12-3 or TRBV12-4 with TRBJ1-1; TRBD1 matches 9 bases. V was clipped by 5 bases and J by 6 bases; unmatched bases: 4. This CDR3 contains 13 residues.

This clonotype was seen just once. The V and J genes are TRBV7-2 and TRBJ2-3; tentative D call: TRBD2 (6 bases). Germline assignment: CDR1 SGHTA and CDR2 FQGNSA. The CDR3 consists of 17 residues. The ends were cut back, 6 bases at V and 6 bases at J, with 25 bases in the middle. The CDR3 loop is CASSPKRGAHLADTQYF. CDR3 coding DNA: TGTGCCAGCAGTCCAAAACGCGGGGCGCACCTCGCGGATACGCAGTATTTT.

The chain couples TRBV25-1 to TRBJ1-4; D unclear. Trimming shortened V by 3 bases and J by 7 bases, and 12 bases separated the two germline ends. This CDR3 is 14 amino acids long. From germline, CDR1 is MGHDK and CDR2 SYGVNS. The CDR3 is CASSDRGGGEKLFF. The DNA for the CDR3 is TGTGCCAGCAGTGATCGGGGAGGTGGTGAAAAACTGTTTTTT.

V and J are TRBV7-6 and TRBJ2-3, with 7 bases fitting TRBD2. V trimming: 1 base; J trimming: 6 bases; junction bases outside the gene matches: 10. Germline loops: CDR1 SGHVS, CDR2 FNYEAQ. CDR3 length: 16 amino acids. The CDR3 DNA is TGTGCCAGCAGCTTAGGTCCAGCGGGACCCGGGGATACGCAGTATTTT. Amino acid sequence: CASSLGPAGPGDTQYF.

This clonotype was seen only a few times. The rearrangement uses TRBV6-5 and TRBJ2-5; D unclear. Trimming took off 8 bases at V and 2 bases at J, with 12 bases between the two ends. This CDR3 spans 13 amino acids. Germline assignment: CDR1 MNHEY and CDR2 SVGAGI. CDR3 DNA: TGTGCCAGCCGTATCACAAGACAAGAGACCCAGTACTTC. It codes for CASRITRQETQYF.